This T cell receptor beta chain came from a study of OX40 agonist ivuxolimab in advanced cancers. Study-wide results and limits: Partly responding patients at 0.1-3.0 mg/kg showed some of the smallest clonal expansion. Relative to CD4+ cells, CD8+ T cells on average had more expanded clones.

Note on this clone: Its target is unknown.

The CDR3 runs to 15 residues. V lost 4 bases and J lost 7; bases outside the gene matches: 8. Germline CDR1 is PRHDT and CDR2 is FYEKMQ (reference sequence). The table came from immunoSEQ multiplex PCR; TCRdb's copy has only in-frame clones and leaves some out. The table shows roughly 50,000 clones, with about 86% occurring only once. This sequence originates from an adult with an advanced solid tumor such as melanoma, head and neck, liver or kidney cancer. Source: CD4+ or CD8+ T cells sorted from blood, taken in a trial of the OX40 agonist ivuxolimab. The V call is TRBV13, the J call TRBJ2-7; 12 bases are shared with TRBD2. Here the CDR3 DNA reads TGTGCCAGCAGCTCCCGACTAGCGGGAGCAGGAGAGCAGTACTTC. Residues: CASSSRLAGAGEQYF.